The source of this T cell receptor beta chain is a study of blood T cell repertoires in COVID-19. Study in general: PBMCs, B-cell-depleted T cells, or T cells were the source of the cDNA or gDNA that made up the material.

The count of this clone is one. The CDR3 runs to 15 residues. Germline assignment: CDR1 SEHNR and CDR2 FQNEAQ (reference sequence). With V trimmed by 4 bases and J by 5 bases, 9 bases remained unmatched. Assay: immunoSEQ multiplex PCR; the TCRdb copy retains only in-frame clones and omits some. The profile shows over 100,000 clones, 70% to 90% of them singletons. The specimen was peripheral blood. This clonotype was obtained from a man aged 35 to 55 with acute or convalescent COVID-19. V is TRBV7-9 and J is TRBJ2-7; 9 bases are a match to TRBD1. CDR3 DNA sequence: TGTGCCAGCAGCTCCGGGACAGGGAGAATCCACGAGCAGTACTTC. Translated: CASSSGTGRIHEQYF.